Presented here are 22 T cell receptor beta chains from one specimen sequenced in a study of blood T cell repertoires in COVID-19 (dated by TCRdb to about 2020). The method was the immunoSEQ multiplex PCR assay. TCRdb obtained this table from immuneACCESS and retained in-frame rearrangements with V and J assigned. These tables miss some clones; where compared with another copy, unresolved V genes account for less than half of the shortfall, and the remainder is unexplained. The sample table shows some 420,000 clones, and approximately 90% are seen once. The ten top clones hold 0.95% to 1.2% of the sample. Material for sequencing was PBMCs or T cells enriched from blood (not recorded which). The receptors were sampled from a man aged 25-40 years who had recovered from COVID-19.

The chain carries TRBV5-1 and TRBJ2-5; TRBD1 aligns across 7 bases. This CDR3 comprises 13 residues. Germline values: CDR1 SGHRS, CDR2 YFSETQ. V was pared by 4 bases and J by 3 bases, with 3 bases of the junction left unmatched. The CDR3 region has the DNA TGCGCCAGCAGCATAGGGACAGAAGAGACCCAGTACTTC. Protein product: CASSIGTEETQYF.

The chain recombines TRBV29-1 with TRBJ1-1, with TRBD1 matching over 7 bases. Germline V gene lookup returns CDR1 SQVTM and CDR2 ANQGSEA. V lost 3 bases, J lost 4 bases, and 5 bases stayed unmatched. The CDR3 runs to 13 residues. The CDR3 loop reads CSVDPGGRTEAFF. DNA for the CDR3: TGCAGCGTTGATCCAGGGGGTCGCACTGAAGCTTTCTTT.

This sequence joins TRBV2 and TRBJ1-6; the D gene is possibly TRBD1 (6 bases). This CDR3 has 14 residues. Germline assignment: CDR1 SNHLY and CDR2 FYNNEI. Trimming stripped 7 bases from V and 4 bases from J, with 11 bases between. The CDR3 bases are TGTGCCAGCAACATCGGACAGTATAATTCACCCCTCCACTTT. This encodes CASNIGQYNSPLHF. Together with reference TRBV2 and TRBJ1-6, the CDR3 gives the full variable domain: EPEVTQTPSHQVTQMGQEVILRCVPISNHLYFYWYRQILGQKVEFLVSFYNNEISEKSEIFDDQFSVERPDGSNFTLKIRSTKLEDSAMYFCASNIGQYNSPLHFGNGTRLTVT.

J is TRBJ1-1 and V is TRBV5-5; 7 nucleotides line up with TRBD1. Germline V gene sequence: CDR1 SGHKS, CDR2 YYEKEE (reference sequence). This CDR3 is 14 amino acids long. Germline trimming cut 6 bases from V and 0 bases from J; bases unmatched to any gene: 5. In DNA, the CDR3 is TGTGCCAGCACGGATGGGACAGTGAACACTGAAGCTTTCTTT. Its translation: CASTDGTVNTEAFF.

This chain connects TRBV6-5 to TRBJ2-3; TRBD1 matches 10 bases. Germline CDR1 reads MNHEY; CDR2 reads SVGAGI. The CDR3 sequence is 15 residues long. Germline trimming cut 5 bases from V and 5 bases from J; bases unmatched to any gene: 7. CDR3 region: CASSRGGQGLDTQYF. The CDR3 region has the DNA TGTGCCAGCAGTCGCGGGGGACAGGGGCTAGATACGCAGTATTTT.

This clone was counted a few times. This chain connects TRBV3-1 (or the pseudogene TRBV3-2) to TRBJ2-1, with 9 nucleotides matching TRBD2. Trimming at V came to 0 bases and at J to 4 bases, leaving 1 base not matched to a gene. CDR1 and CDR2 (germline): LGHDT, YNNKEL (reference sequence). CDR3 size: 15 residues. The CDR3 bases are TGTGCCAGCAGCCAAGATCTAGCGGGGTACAATGAGCAGTTCTTC. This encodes CASSQDLAGYNEQFF.

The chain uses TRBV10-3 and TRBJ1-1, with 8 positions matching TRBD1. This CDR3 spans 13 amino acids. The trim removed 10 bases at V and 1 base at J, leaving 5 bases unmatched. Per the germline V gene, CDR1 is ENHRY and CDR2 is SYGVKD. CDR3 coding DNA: TGTGCCAGTGCGGGACAGGCGAACACTGAAGCTTTCTTT. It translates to CASAGQANTEAFF.

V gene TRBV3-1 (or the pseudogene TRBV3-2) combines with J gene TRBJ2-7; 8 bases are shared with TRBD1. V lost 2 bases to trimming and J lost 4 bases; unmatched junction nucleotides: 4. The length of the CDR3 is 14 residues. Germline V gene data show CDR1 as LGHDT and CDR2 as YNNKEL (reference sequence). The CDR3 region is CASSQPGQAYEQYF. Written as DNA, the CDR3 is TGTGCCAGCAGCCAACCGGGACAGGCTTACGAGCAGTACTTC.

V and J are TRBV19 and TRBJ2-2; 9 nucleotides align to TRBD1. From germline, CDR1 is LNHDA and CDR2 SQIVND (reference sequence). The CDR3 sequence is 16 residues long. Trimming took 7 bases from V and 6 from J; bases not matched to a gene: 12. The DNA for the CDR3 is TGTGCCAGTACGGAAACCGGGACAGGGTTTGCCGGGGAGCTGTTTTTT. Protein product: CASTETGTGFAGELFF.

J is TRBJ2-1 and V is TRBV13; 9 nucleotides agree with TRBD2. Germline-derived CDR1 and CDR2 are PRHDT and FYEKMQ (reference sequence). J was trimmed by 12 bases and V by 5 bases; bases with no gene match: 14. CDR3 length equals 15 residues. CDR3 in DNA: TGTGCCAGCAGCGGGGCGGGAGGGGGCCGATACGGGCAGTTCTTC. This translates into CASSGAGGGRYGQFF.

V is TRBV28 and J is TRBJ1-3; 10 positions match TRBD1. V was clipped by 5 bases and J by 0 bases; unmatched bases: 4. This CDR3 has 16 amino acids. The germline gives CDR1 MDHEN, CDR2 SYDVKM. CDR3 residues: CASSGTGESSGNTIYF. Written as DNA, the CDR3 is TGTGCCAGCAGTGGGACAGGGGAGAGCTCTGGAAACACCATATATTTT.

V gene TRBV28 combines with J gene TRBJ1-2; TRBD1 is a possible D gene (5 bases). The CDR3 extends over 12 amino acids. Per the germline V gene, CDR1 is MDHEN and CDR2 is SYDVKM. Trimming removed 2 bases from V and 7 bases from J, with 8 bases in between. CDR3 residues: CASSLAGFGYTF. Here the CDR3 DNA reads TGTGCCAGCAGTTTAGCAGGGTTTGGCTACACCTTC.

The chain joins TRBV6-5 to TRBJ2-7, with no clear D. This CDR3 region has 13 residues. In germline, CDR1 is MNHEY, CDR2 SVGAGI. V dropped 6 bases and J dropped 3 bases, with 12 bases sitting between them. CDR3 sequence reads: CASSRSGDYEQYF. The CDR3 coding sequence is TGTGCCAGCAGCCGGTCTGGAGACTACGAGCAGTACTTC.

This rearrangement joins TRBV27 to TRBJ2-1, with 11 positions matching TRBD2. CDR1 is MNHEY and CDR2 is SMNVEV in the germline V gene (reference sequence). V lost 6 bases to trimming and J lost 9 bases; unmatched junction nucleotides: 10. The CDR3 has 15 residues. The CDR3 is CASSYTSGSRGEQFF. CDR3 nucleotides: TGTGCCAGCAGCTACACTAGCGGGAGTCGTGGTGAGCAGTTCTTC.

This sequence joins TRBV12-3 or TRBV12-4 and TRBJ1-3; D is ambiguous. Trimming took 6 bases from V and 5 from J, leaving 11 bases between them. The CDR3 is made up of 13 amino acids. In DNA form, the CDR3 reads TGTGCCAGCAGCCAAAGCAAGAGAAACACCATATATTTT. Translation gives CASSQSKRNTIYF.

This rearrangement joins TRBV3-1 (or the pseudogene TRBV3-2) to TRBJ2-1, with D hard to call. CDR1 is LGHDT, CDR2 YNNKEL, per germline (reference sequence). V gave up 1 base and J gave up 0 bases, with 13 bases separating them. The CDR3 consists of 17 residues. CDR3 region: CASSQGLLVSSYNEQFF. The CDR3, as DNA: TGTGCCAGCAGCCAAGGCCTCCTAGTAAGCTCCTACAATGAGCAGTTCTTC.

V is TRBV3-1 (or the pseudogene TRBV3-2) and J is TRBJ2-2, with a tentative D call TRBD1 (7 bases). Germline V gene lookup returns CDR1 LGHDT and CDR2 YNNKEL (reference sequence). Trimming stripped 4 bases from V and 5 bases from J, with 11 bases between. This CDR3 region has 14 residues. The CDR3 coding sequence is TGTGCCAGCAGCCGCAGGGGGGAAACCGGGGAGCTGTTTTTT. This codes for CASSRRGETGELFF.

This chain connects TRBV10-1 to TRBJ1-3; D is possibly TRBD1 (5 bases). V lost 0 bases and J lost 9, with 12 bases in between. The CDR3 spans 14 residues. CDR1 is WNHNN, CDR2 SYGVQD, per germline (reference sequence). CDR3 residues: CASSESSRRGTIYF. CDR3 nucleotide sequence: TGCGCCAGCAGTGAGTCCAGCCGAAGGGGCACCATATATTTT.

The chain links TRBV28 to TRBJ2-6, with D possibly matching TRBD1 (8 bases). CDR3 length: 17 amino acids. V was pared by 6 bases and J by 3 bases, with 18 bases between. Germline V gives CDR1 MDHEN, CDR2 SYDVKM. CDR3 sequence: CASSRGGQVFGANVLTF. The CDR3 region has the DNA TGTGCCAGCAGCCGCGGGGGACAGGTCTTTGGGGCCAACGTCCTGACTTTC.

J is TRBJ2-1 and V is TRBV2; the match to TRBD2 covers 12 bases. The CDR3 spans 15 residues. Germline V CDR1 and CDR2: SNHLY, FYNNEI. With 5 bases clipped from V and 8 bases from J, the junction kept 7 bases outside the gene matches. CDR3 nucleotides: TGTGCCAGCAGTCGACTAGCGGGAGTTACGGATGAGCAGTTCTTC. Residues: CASSRLAGVTDEQFF.

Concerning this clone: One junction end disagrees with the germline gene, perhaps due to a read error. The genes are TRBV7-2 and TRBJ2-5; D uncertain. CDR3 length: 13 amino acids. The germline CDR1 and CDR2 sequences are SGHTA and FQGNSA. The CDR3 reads CASSLVGVSPSDF. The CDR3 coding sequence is TGTGCCAGCAGCTTAGTAGGAGTTAGCCCCAGTGACTTC.

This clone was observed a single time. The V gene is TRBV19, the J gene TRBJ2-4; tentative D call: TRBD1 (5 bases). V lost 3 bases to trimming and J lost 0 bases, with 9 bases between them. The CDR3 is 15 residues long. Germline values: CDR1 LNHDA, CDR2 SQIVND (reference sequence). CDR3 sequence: CASSISTVAKNIQYF. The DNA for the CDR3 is TGTGCCAGTAGTATCTCGACAGTAGCCAAAAACATTCAGTACTTC.